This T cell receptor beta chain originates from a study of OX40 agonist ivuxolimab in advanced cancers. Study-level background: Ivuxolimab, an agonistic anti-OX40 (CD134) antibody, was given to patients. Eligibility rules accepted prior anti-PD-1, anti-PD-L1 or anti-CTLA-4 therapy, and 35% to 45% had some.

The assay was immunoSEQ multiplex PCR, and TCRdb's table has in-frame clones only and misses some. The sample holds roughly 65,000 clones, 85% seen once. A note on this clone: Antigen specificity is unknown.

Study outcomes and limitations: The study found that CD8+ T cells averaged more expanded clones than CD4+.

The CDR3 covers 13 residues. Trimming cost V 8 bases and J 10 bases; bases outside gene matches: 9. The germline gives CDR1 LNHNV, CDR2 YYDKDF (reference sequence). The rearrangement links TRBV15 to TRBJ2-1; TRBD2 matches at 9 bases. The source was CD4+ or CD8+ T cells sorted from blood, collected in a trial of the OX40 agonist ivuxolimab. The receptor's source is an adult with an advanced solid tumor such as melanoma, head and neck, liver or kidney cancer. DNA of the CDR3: TGTGCCACCGCGGCGGGAGGGCCGGGGGAGCAGTTCTTC. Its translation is CATAAGGPGEQFF.